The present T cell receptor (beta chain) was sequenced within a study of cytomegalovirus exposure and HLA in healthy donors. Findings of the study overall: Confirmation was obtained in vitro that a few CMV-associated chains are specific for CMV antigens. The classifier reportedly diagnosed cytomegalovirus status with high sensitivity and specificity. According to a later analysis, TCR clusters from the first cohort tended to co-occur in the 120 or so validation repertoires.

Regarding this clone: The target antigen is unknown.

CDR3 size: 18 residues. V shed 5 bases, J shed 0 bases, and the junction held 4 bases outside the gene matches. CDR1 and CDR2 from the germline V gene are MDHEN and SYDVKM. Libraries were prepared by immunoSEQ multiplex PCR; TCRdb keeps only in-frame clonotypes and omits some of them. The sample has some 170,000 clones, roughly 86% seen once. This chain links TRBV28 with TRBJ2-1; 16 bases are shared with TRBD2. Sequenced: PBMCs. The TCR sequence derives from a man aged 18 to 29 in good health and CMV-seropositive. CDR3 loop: CASSMGTSGRVSYNEQFF. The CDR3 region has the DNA TGTGCCAGCAGTATGGGGACTAGCGGGAGGGTCTCCTACAATGAGCAGTTCTTC.